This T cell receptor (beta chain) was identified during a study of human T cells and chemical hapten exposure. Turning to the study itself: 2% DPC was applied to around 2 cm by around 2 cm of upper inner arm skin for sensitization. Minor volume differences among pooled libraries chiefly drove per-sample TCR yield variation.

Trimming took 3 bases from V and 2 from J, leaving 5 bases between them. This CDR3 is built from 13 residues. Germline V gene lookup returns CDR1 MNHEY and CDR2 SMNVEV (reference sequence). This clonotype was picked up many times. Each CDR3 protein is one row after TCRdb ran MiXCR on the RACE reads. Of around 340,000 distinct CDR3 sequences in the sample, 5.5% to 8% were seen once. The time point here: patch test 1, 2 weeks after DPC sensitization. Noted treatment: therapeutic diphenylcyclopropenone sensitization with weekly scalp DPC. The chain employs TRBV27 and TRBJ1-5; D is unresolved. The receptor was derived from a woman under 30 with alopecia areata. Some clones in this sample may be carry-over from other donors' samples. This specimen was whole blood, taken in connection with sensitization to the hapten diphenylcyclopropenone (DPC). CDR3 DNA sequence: TGTGCCAGCAGTTTCGGGGGCAATCAGCCCCAGCATTTT. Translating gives CASSFGGNQPQHF.